This T cell receptor beta chain was recovered during a study of cytomegalovirus exposure and HLA in healthy donors. This clone was counted only a few times. The length of the CDR3 is 14 residues. Germline CDR1 SGDLS, CDR2 YYNGEE. Trimming shortened V by 0 bases and J by 2 bases, and 9 bases separated the two germline ends. The PCR contained 60 Vbeta and 13 Jbeta primers. Sequencing was performed with immunoSEQ multiplex PCR; in TCRdb, only in-frame clones are kept and a portion is missing. The sample lists about 110,000 clones, less than 85% occurring once. The genes are TRBV9 and TRBJ2-7; D remains unclear. This TCR was recovered from a man aged 35-49 years in good health and CMV-seropositive. Source material: PBMCs. CDR3 residues: CASSVEAWPYEQYF. The CDR3 bases are TGTGCCAGCAGCGTAGAAGCGTGGCCCTACGAGCAGTACTTC. Complete variable domain (other parts from reference TRBV9 and TRBJ2-7): DSGVTQTPKHLITATGQRVTLRCSPRSGDLSVYWYQQSLDQGLQFLIQYYNGEERAKGNILERFSAQQFPDLHSELNLSSLELGDSALYFCASSVEAWPYEQYFGPGTRLTVT.